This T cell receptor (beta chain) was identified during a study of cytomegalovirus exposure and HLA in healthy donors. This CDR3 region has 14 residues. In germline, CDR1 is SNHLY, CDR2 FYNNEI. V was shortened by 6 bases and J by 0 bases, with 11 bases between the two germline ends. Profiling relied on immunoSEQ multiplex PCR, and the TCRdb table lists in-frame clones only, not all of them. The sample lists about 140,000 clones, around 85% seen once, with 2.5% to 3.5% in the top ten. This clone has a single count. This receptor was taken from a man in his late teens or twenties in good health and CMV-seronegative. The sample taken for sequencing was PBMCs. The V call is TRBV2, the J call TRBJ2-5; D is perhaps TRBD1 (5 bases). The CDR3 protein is CASRRGQDQETQYF. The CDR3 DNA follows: TGTGCCAGCAGAAGGGGCCAAGACCAAGAGACCCAGTACTTC.